The clone carrying this TCR beta chain has a handful of counts. Its target is not known. CDR3 size: 16 residues. The germline V gene encodes CDR1 SGDLS and CDR2 YYNGEE. V dropped 5 bases and J dropped 8 bases, with 25 bases sitting between them. The record originates from a study of blood T cells in healthy people across ages. Per sample, a minimum of 6.5 million PBMCs were isolated. Next came a second PCR, run for about 6 to 12 cycles, which used a sample-barcoded 5' primer along with a J-beta primer mix. A single record per CDR3 protein comes from TCRdb applying MiXCR to the 5' RACE reads. The sample shows about 800,000 distinct CDR3 sequences, 20% to 25% of them seen only once. The study, taken as a whole, reports: Higher diversity and more naive CD4+ cells were features of long-lived donors, compared to aged donors.

This sample also belongs to another study, concerning T cells of mothers and their children. Per that study: The donor cohort consisted of a few healthy Caucasian mothers and their six children. Related mother-child pairs showed slightly higher but non-significant overlap than unrelated pairs.

The sample taken for sequencing was blood. The V gene is TRBV9, the J gene TRBJ1-2, with D possibly TRBD1 on 5 matching bases. This receptor was taken from a boy aged 10-17 years in good health. The CDR3 DNA reads TGTGCCAGCAGTCTTGGCCGGGACCTCTATACGGGAGGCTACACCTTC. As protein: CASSLGRDLYTGGYTF.